Below are 17 T cell receptor beta chains sequenced from a single sample in a study of cytomegalovirus exposure and HLA in healthy donors. The PCR had 60 Vbeta and 13 Jbeta primers. Measured with immunoSEQ multiplex PCR; TCRdb has only the in-frame clones, and not every one. The table includes about 160,000 clones, approximately 82% detected once. Sequenced sample: PBMCs. The origin of the receptors is a male donor in good health and CMV-seropositive.

This clone has just a few counts. J is TRBJ2-7 and V is TRBV4-3; 10 bases match TRBD1. Germline values: CDR1 LGHNA, CDR2 YSLEER. The CDR3 consists of 14 residues. The ends lost 1 base at V and 6 bases at J; junction bases unmatched: 3. CDR3 in DNA: TGCGCCAGCAGCCAAGTAGGACAGGGGGTCGAGCAGTACTTC. This gives the protein CASSQVGQGVEQYF.

The CDR3 DNA reads as TGCGCCAGCAGCCCCGACGTGGGGACAGCCAACACCGGGGAGCTGTTTTTT. Translating it yields CASSPDVGTANTGELFF. The V call is TRBV4-3, the J call TRBJ2-2, with 7 bases matching TRBD1. V lost 4 bases, J lost 2 bases, and 10 bases stayed unmatched. This CDR3 has 17 residues. Looked up from germline, CDR1 is LGHNA and CDR2 is YSLEER.

The chain has TRBV19 and TRBJ2-4, with 8 nucleotides matching TRBD1. CDR1 is LNHDA and CDR2 is SQIVND in the germline V gene (reference sequence). This CDR3 has 17 residues. Trimming took 3 bases from V and 6 from J; bases not matched to a gene: 13. The CDR3 nucleotides read TGTGCCAGTAGTATCTCTCGGGACAGGTGGTTGGGAAACATTCAGTACTTC. It yields the protein CASSISRDRWLGNIQYF.

The V and J genes are TRBV5-1 and TRBJ2-7; unclear D gene. Looked up from germline, CDR1 is SGHRS and CDR2 is YFSETQ. The V end was cut by 6 bases, the J end by 4 bases, with 23 bases between. The CDR3 has 16 amino acids. CDR3 in amino acids: CASTTSMGPLHYEQYF. As DNA, the CDR3 is TGCGCCAGCACCACCTCCATGGGCCCCCTCCATTACGAGCAGTACTTC.

This clone appeared a single time. J is TRBJ1-2 and V is TRBV19; D unclear. V shed 5 bases and J shed 8 bases, with 15 bases lying between them. Germline V CDR1 and CDR2: LNHDA, SQIVND (reference sequence). CDR3 size: 13 residues. CDR3 coding DNA: TGTGCCAGTAGTTCTTCCGCGCCGCGGGGCTACACCTTC. This sequence encodes CASSSSAPRGYTF.

The V call is TRBV28, the J call TRBJ1-2; D possibly corresponds to TRBD1 (6 bases). V lost 7 bases and J 8 bases, leaving 11 bases between the germline ends. This CDR3 has 11 amino acids. Germline CDR1 is MDHEN and CDR2 is SYDVKM. The CDR3, as DNA: TGTGCCAGCAATACAGGGCCCGGCTACACCTTC. It translates to CASNTGPGYTF.

The chain uses TRBV4-3 and TRBJ1-3, with TRBD1 identical over 8 bases. Germline assignment: CDR1 LGHNA and CDR2 YSLEER. This CDR3 spans 18 amino acids. V trimming: 1 base; J trimming: 4 bases; junction bases outside the gene matches: 12. The chain's CDR3 is CASSQGRTGMLGGNTIYF. CDR3 nucleotide sequence: TGCGCCAGCAGCCAAGGGAGGACAGGGATGTTAGGCGGAAACACCATATATTTT.

This chain joins TRBV6-1 and TRBJ1-1; the match to TRBD1 covers 9 bases. CDR3 length equals 18 residues. The germline gives CDR1 MNHNS, CDR2 SASEGT. The V and J ends lost 2 bases and 1 base, in that order; junction bases with no gene match: 11. The CDR3 reads CASSEFGDRAGTNTEAFF. The CDR3, as DNA: TGTGCCAGCAGTGAATTCGGGGACAGGGCGGGAACGAACACTGAAGCTTTCTTT.

J is TRBJ2-7 and V is TRBV5-1; the D gene is possibly TRBD2 (5 bases). Germline V gene sequence: CDR1 SGHRS, CDR2 YFSETQ. The V end was cut by 4 bases, the J end by 1 base, with 15 bases between. The CDR3 contains 15 residues. The CDR3 here is CASSLEAERSYEQYF. The CDR3 nucleotides are TGCGCCAGCAGCCTAGAGGCCGAGCGGTCCTACGAGCAGTACTTC.

The rearrangement uses TRBV19 and TRBJ1-2; the D is unclear. The V gene's germline CDR1 is LNHDA and CDR2 SQIVND (reference sequence). V lost 2 bases, J lost 3 bases, and 7 bases lay in between. CDR3 length: 13 amino acids. CDR3 protein: CASSISGHYGYTF. Here the CDR3 DNA reads TGTGCCAGTAGTATATCGGGTCACTATGGCTACACCTTC. Full variable domain (rest looked up from reference TRBV19 and TRBJ1-2): DGGITQSPKYLFRKEGQNVTLSCEQNLNHDAMYWYRQDPGQGLRLIYYSQIVNDFQKGDIAEGYSVSREKKESFPLTVTSAQKNPTAFYLCASSISGHYGYTFGSGTRLTVV.

The chain carries TRBV10-1 and TRBJ2-1; D remains unclear. Germline loops: CDR1 WNHNN, CDR2 SYGVQD (reference sequence). Trimming pared 0 bases from V and 7 bases from J, leaving 7 bases between. The CDR3 spans 13 residues. CDR3 DNA: TGCGCCAGCAGTGAGTCTGGAGTTAATGAGCAGTTCTTC. Translated, it gives CASSESGVNEQFF.

This clone was detected only once. The chain uses TRBV7-2 and TRBJ1-2; maybe TRBD1 (6 bases). V was pared by 1 base and J by 0 bases, with 21 bases between. CDR1 SGHTA and CDR2 FQGNSA come from the germline V gene. CDR3 length equals 19 residues. DNA of the CDR3: TGTGCCAGCAGCTTAGGAAAGGGGACAATGGGGGAGACTAACTATGGCTACACCTTC. It is translated as CASSLGKGTMGETNYGYTF.

The chain recombines TRBV30 with TRBJ2-7, with TRBD1 as a possible D gene (6 bases). The germline V and J ends were trimmed by 3 bases and 1 base, with 16 bases remaining between them. This CDR3 contains 15 residues. Germline V CDR1 and CDR2: GTSNPN, SVGIG (reference sequence). The chain's CDR3 is CAWRPRGAPSYEQYF. CDR3 sequence (DNA): TGTGCCTGGAGGCCCAGGGGTGCCCCTTCCTACGAGCAGTACTTC. Variable domain in full (rest from reference TRBV30 and TRBJ2-7): SQTIHQWPATLVQPVGSPLSLECTVEGTSNPNLYWYRQAAGRGLQLLFYSVGIGQISSEVPQNLSASRPQDRQFILSSKKLLLSDSGFYLCAWRPRGAPSYEQYFGPGTRLTVT.

The chain is built from TRBV10-3 and TRBJ2-3; 9 bases agree with TRBD2. Trimming at V came to 1 base and at J to 13 bases, leaving 15 bases not matched to a gene. This CDR3 comprises 16 residues. Germline lookup yields CDR1 ENHRY and CDR2 SYGVKD. CDR3 loop: CAISEFPLGGRAEEYF. DNA for the CDR3: TGTGCCATCAGTGAGTTCCCCTTAGGCGGGAGGGCCGAGGAGTATTTT.

This rearrangement joins TRBV5-6 to TRBJ2-5; TRBD1 matches at 7 bases. Germline V gene lookup returns CDR1 SGHDT and CDR2 YYEEEE. The CDR3 has 13 residues. Trimming took 3 bases from V and 7 from J; bases not matched to a gene: 6. CDR3 nucleotides: TGTGCCAGCAGCTCCGGGACAGTTGGGACCCAGTACTTC. Residues: CASSSGTVGTQYF.

The rearrangement uses TRBV6-1 and TRBJ2-3, with D possibly being TRBD1 (7 bases). This CDR3 has 14 residues. The ends were cut back, 4 bases at V and 4 bases at J, with 12 bases in the middle. Germline V gives CDR1 MNHNS, CDR2 SASEGT. CDR3 protein: CASSAGGSPDTQYF. The CDR3 DNA reads as TGTGCCAGCAGTGCAGGGGGGAGCCCAGATACGCAGTATTTT.

The gene calls are TRBV9 and TRBJ2-2; 10 bases are a match to TRBD2. The J segment lost 4 bases and the V segment lost 3 bases, leaving 3 bases of the junction unmatched. This CDR3 contains 15 residues. Germline V gene lookup returns CDR1 SGDLS and CDR2 YYNGEE. In DNA form, the CDR3 reads TGTGCCAGCAGCGCCGGGACTAGCGCCACCGGGGAGCTGTTTTTT. The encoded protein is CASSAGTSATGELFF.